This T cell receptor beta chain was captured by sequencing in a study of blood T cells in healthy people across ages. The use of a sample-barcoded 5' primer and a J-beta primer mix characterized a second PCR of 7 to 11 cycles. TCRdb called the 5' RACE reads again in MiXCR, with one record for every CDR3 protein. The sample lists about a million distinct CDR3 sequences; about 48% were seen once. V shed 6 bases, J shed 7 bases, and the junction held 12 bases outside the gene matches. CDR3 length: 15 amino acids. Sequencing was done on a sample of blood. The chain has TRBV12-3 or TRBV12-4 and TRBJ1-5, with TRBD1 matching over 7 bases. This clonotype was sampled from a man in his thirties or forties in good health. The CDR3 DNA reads TGTGCCAGCAGCCATGACAGGGTAGGAAGCCAGCCCCAGCATTTT. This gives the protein CASSHDRVGSQPQHF.